This TCR beta chain was recovered during a study of T cell responses to AZD1222 COVID-19 vaccine. The data were produced by immunoSEQ multiplex PCR, yet TCRdb's version contains in-frame clones alone and is incomplete. The sample lists about 67,000 clones, under 90% occurring once. The V gene's germline CDR1 is KGHSH and CDR2 LQKENI. CDR3 length equals 13 residues. V was trimmed by 6 bases and J by 1 base, leaving 10 bases between them. Whole-study results and caveats: Epitopes outside B.1.351 and B.1.1.7 mutated regions reportedly drew nearly half of spike TCRs.

Turning to this clone: No antigen is known for it.

The chain recombines TRBV18 with TRBJ2-7; D is ambiguous. The clonotype comes from an adult in good health. Material: peripheral blood, obtained on day 0 of AZD1222 vaccination. In DNA form, the CDR3 reads TGTGCCAGCTCCGTGGGTGGGTCCTACGAGCAGTACTTC. This translates into CASSVGGSYEQYF.